This TCR beta chain was identified during a study of cytomegalovirus exposure and HLA in healthy donors. Primers included in the PCR were 60 Vbeta and 13 Jbeta primers. Only in-frame clones appear in the TCRdb table, and some are missing; sequencing was by immunoSEQ multiplex PCR. This sample has roughly 180,000 clones, with approximately 80% found just once. This clone turned up a few times. Antigen unknown. Study outcomes and limitations: Presence/absence analyses assumed roughly uniform sequencing depth across donors.

The TCR comes from a woman aged 25 to 45 in good health and CMV-seropositive. Source material: PBMCs.

Written as DNA, the CDR3 is TGTGCCAGCAGAGGCACTAGCCACGGGGAGCTGTTTTTT. Translated: CASRGTSHGELFF. This chain joins TRBV6-4 and TRBJ2-2; D is perhaps TRBD2 (6 bases). V was pared by 6 bases and J by 7 bases, with 12 bases between. Germline values: CDR1 MRHNA, CDR2 SNTAGT. The CDR3 consists of 13 residues.